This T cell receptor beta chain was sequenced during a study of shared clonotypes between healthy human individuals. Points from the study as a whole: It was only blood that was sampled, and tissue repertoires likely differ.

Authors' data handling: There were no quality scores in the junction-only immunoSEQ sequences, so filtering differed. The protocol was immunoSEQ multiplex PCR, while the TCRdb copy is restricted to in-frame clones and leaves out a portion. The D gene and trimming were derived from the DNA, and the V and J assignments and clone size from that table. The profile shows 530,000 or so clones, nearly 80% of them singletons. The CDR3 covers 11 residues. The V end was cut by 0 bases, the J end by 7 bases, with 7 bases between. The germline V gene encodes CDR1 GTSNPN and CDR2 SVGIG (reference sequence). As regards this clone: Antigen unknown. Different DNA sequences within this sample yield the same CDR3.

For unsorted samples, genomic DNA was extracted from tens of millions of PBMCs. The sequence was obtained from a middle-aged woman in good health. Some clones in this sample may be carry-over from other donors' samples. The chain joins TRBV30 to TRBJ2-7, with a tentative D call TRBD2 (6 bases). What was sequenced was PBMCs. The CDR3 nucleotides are TGTGCCTGGAGTGTTGGAGGGGAGCAGTACTTC. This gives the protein CAWSVGGEQYF.